Following are 23 T cell receptor beta chains from one sample sequenced in a study of long-term antiretroviral therapy in people with HIV. The immunoSEQ assay was v3.0, run at survey level. The assay was immunoSEQ multiplex PCR, and TCRdb's table has in-frame clones only and misses some. The table lists 30,000 or so clones, roughly 74% of them singletons. The starting material was unsorted PBMCs, obtained 3 years after starting antiretroviral therapy. These receptors all come from a man aged 50-60 years with HIV.

The chain has TRBV20-1 and TRBJ2-7; D is ambiguous. Germline V gives CDR1 DFQATT, CDR2 SNEGSKA (reference sequence). The germline V and J ends were trimmed by 6 bases and 6 bases, with 12 bases remaining between them. The length of the CDR3 is 11 residues. The CDR3 nucleotides are TGCAGTGCCACCACGGTAAGCGAGCAGTACTTC. Translated: CSATTVSEQYF.

The rearrangement links TRBV7-2 to TRBJ2-1, with no clear D. Germline V gives CDR1 SGHTA, CDR2 FQGNSA. Trimming cost V 5 bases and J 6 bases, with 8 bases left between them. This CDR3 is built from 12 residues. CDR3 sequence reads: CASSPPFNEQFF. CDR3 nucleotide sequence: TGTGCCAGCAGCCCCCCTTTCAATGAGCAGTTCTTC.

This sequence joins TRBV6-6 and TRBJ1-3; D not resolved. This CDR3 region has 14 residues. V was clipped by 7 bases and J by 0 bases, with 10 bases between them. Germline V CDR1 and CDR2: MNHNY, SVGAGI (reference sequence). CDR3 DNA sequence: TGTGCCAGCAATAGAGGGAACTCTGGAAACACCATATATTTT. Amino acids: CASNRGNSGNTIYF.

The rearrangement links TRBV7-9 to TRBJ1-4, with 9 bases fitting TRBD1. The V gene's germline CDR1 is SEHNR and CDR2 FQNEAQ (reference sequence). CDR3 size: 16 residues. Losses at the gene ends were 4 bases for V and 7 bases for J; bases not matched to a gene: 10. The CDR3 loop reads CASSSSWDRDGEKLFF. The CDR3 DNA sequence: TGTGCCAGCAGCTCCTCATGGGACAGGGATGGTGAAAAACTGTTTTTT. The entire variable domain, with the rest obtained from reference TRBV7-9 and TRBJ1-4, is as follows: DTGVSQNPRHKITKRGQNVTFRCDPISEHNRLYWYRQTLGQGPEFLTYFQNEAQLEKSRLLSDRFSAERPKGSFSTLEIQRTEQGDSAMYLCASSSSWDRDGEKLFFGSGTQLSVL.

J is TRBJ2-1 and V is TRBV7-2, with TRBD1 as a possible D gene (5 bases). This CDR3 is built from 13 residues. Trimming pared 3 bases from V and 3 bases from J, leaving 6 bases between. Germline values: CDR1 SGHTA, CDR2 FQGNSA. CDR3: CASSLTDYNEQFF. DNA of the CDR3: TGTGCCAGCAGCTTGACAGACTACAATGAGCAGTTCTTC.

This chain connects TRBV4-3 to TRBJ2-1, with D possibly matching TRBD2 (6 bases). This CDR3 comprises 16 residues. Germline CDR1 LGHNA, CDR2 YSLEER. V was clipped by 4 bases and J by 7 bases, with 20 bases between them. The CDR3 region is CASSPTAGTFFNEQFF. The CDR3 DNA reads as TGCGCCAGCAGCCCGACTGCCGGGACTTTCTTTAATGAGCAGTTCTTC.

This chain connects TRBV18 to TRBJ1-2; the match to TRBD1 covers 8 bases. The germline gives CDR1 KGHSH, CDR2 LQKENI. The junction had 7 bases not matched to a gene; V was cut back by 3 bases and J by 7 bases. The length of the CDR3 is 14 residues. The CDR3 here is CASSPDWTGLGYTF. The CDR3 DNA reads TGTGCCAGCTCACCCGACTGGACAGGGCTTGGCTACACCTTC.

The chain recombines TRBV13 with TRBJ2-5; D is unclear. V lost 4 bases, J lost 1 base, and 7 bases lay in between. The CDR3 totals 13 residues. The germline V gene encodes CDR1 PRHDT and CDR2 FYEKMQ (reference sequence). DNA for the CDR3: TGTGCCAGCAGCTCCTACGTCCAAGAGACCCAGTACTTC. This gives the protein CASSSYVQETQYF.

The CDR3 region is CSVQDSYNEQFF. CDR3 coding DNA: TGCAGCGTCCAGGACAGCTACAATGAGCAGTTCTTC. The rearrangement joins TRBV29-1 to TRBJ2-1; tentatively, D is TRBD1 (6 bases). The CDR3 is made up of 12 amino acids. CDR1 is SQVTM, CDR2 ANQGSEA, per germline. V lost 6 bases and J lost 3, with 9 bases in between.

In its sample, this clone was seen a few times. The rearrangement uses TRBV13 and TRBJ1-1; D is possibly TRBD1 (5 bases). The germline gives CDR1 PRHDT, CDR2 FYEKMQ (reference sequence). This CDR3 is 14 amino acids long. V shed 5 bases and J shed 3 bases, with 13 bases lying between them. In DNA form, the CDR3 reads TGTGCCAGCAGCGGGGACGGGGAGGACACTGAAGCTTTCTTT. Translation gives CASSGDGEDTEAFF. The variable domain in full, with the rest retrieved from reference TRBV13 and TRBJ1-1, is AAGVIQSPRHLIKEKRETATLKCYPIPRHDTVYWYQQGPGQDPQFLISFYEKMQSDKGSIPDRFSAQQFSDYHSELNMSSLELGDSALYFCASSGDGEDTEAFFGQGTRLTVV.

V is TRBV5-1 and J is TRBJ2-5; the D gene is possibly TRBD2 (6 bases). CDR1 SGHRS and CDR2 YFSETQ come from the germline V gene. This CDR3 region has 14 residues. V lost 5 bases and J lost 3, with 14 bases in between. Written as DNA, the CDR3 is TGCGCCAGCAGTAATGGAGGGGTGGAAGAGACCCAGTACTTC. It is translated as CASSNGGVEETQYF.

CDR3 in DNA: TGCGCCAGCAGCCAACCTCCAGGGGGCGGCAGCGAAAAACTGTTTTTT. This sequence encodes CASSQPPGGGSEKLFF. This sequence joins TRBV4-3 and TRBJ1-4; TRBD1 matches 8 bases. In germline, CDR1 is LGHNA, CDR2 YSLEER. After removal of 2 bases from V and 8 bases from J, the junction contained 10 bases not matched to a gene. The CDR3 is 16 residues long.

This sequence joins TRBV11-2 and TRBJ2-1; TRBD2 agrees at 12 bases. Germline-derived CDR1 and CDR2 are SGHAT and FQNNGV. V trimming: 5 bases; J trimming: 14 bases; junction bases outside the gene matches: 13. The CDR3 is made up of 15 amino acids. The CDR3 sequence is CASSPGLAGLTGEFF. The CDR3 DNA is TGTGCCAGCAGCCCCGGACTAGCGGGGTTGACGGGCGAGTTCTTC.

The genes are TRBV6-6 and TRBJ2-3, with 8 bases identical to TRBD1. Germline loops: CDR1 MNHNY, CDR2 SVGAGI (reference sequence). V was pared by 6 bases and J by 5 bases, with 4 bases of the junction left unmatched. The CDR3 runs 13 residues. The CDR3 region has the DNA TGTGCCAGCAGGGCAGGGGGCTTAGATACGCAGTATTTT. This sequence encodes CASRAGGLDTQYF.

This clone was recorded a few times. The CDR3 loop is CASNLAGLPQETQYF. The DNA of the CDR3 is TGTGCCAGCAACCTCGCGGGACTCCCTCAAGAGACCCAGTACTTC. This chain connects TRBV7-6 to TRBJ2-5, with D possibly TRBD2 on 6 matching bases. CDR3 length: 15 residues. CDR1 is SGHVS and CDR2 is FNYEAQ in the germline V gene. The V end lost 7 bases, the J end lost 2 bases, and 17 bases lay between the germline ends.

This clone was counted between two and nine times. CDR3 DNA: TGTGCCATCAGAGGACTGTCGGATACGCAGTATTTT. This encodes CAIRGLSDTQYF. The chain couples TRBV10-3 to TRBJ2-3, with TRBD2 as a possible D gene (5 bases). Germline V lookup: CDR1 ENHRY, CDR2 SYGVKD. This CDR3 comprises 12 residues. Trimming left V 6 bases short and J 6 bases short, with 10 bases between.

This clone occurred a few times. CDR3 bases: TGTGCCAGCAGCCTGGGGTGGGACAGATCCTACGAGCAGTACTTC. Translation: CASSLGWDRSYEQYF. This chain links TRBV27 with TRBJ2-7; 7 nucleotides line up with TRBD1. Unmatched junction bases numbered 9, after V lost 6 bases and J lost 1 base. The CDR3 spans 15 residues. Per the germline V gene, CDR1 is MNHEY and CDR2 is SMNVEV (reference sequence).

The genes are TRBV6-6 and TRBJ2-7; D might be TRBD1 (7 bases). V lost 5 bases, J lost 4 bases, and 18 bases lay in between. The CDR3 has 15 amino acids. Germline V CDR1 and CDR2: MNHNY, SVGAGI (reference sequence). CDR3 in amino acids: CASSPGGPRGYEQYF. The CDR3 nucleotides read TGTGCCAGCAGTCCAGGGGGGCCTCGGGGGTACGAGCAGTACTTC.

This sequence joins TRBV5-1 and TRBJ1-1; tentatively, D is TRBD1 (5 bases). The ends were cut back, 4 bases at V and 3 bases at J, with 19 bases in the middle. The CDR3 is 16 residues long. Germline CDR1 and CDR2: SGHRS and YFSETQ. CDR3 in amino acids: CASSQGRGEGDTEAFF. For the CDR3, the DNA is TGCGCCAGCAGCCAAGGTCGGGGGGAAGGAGACACTGAAGCTTTCTTT.

The gene calls are TRBV7-2 and TRBJ2-1; 8 bases agree with TRBD2. The CDR3 has 13 residues. The trim removed 2 bases at V and 12 bases at J, leaving 6 bases unmatched. Germline V gene data show CDR1 as SGHTA and CDR2 as FQGNSA. The CDR3 loop is CASSLIAAGGQFF. The CDR3, as DNA: TGTGCCAGCAGCTTAATCGCGGCGGGAGGGCAGTTCTTC.

The sample holds a few counts of this clone. The chain combines TRBV4-3 with TRBJ2-1; possible D gene TRBD2, 5 bases. The CDR3 spans 12 residues. V was clipped by 4 bases and J by 10 bases, with 11 bases between them. Germline loops: CDR1 LGHNA, CDR2 YSLEER. The chain's CDR3 is CASSPAGNEQFF. CDR3 nucleotides: TGCGCCAGCAGCCCGGCGGGCAACGAGCAGTTCTTC.

The chain uses TRBV28 and TRBJ2-1; 12 bases align to TRBD2. The germline gives CDR1 MDHEN, CDR2 SYDVKM. J was trimmed by 7 bases and V by 5 bases; bases with no gene match: 6. This CDR3 spans 15 amino acids. The CDR3, as DNA: TGTGCCAGCAGTCCGGGACTAGCGGGCCTAAATGAGCAGTTCTTC. Its protein is CASSPGLAGLNEQFF.

The chain joins TRBV30 to TRBJ2-7; 10 bases map to TRBD1. The CDR3 loop spans 14 amino acids. V was pared by 2 bases and J by 4 bases, with 5 bases of the junction left unmatched. Germline CDR1 GTSNPN, CDR2 SVGIG (reference sequence). The CDR3 DNA reads as TGTGCCTGGAGTACCGGGACAGGGGTTTACGAGCAGTACTTC. It encodes CAWSTGTGVYEQYF.